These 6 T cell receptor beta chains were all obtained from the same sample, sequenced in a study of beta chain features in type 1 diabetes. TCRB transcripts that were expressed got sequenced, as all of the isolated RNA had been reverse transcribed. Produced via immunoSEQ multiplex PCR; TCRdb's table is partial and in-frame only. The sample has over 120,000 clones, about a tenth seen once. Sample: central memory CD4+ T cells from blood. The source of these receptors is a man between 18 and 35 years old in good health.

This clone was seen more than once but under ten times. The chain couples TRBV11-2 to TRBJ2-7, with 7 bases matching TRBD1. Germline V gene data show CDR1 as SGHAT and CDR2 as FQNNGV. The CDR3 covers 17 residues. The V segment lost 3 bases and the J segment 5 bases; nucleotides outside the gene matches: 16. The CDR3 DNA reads TGTGCCAGCAGCTTTAGGGGGCCCGGACCTCTTGTCGACGAGCAGTACTTC. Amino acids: CASSFRGPGPLVDEQYF.

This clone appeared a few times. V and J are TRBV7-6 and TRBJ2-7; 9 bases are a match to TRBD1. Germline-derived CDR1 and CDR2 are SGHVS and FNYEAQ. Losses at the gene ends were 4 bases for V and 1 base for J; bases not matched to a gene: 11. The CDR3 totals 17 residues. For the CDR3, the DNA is TGTGCCAGCAGCTCTACATCCGGGACAGGGAGATCCTACGAGCAGTACTTC. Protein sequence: CASSSTSGTGRSYEQYF.

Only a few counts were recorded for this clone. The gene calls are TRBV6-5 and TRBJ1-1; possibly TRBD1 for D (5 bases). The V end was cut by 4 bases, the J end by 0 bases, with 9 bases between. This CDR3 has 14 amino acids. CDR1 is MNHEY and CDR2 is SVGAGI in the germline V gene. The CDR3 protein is CASSFQGVNTEAFF. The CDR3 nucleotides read TGTGCCAGCAGTTTTCAGGGCGTGAACACTGAAGCTTTCTTT.

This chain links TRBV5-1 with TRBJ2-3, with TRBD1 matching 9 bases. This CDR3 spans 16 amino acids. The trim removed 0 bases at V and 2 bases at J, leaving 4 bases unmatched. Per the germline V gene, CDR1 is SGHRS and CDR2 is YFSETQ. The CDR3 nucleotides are TGCGCCAGCAGCTTGGAGGGACAGGGCCTCACAGATACGCAGTATTTT. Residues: CASSLEGQGLTDTQYF.

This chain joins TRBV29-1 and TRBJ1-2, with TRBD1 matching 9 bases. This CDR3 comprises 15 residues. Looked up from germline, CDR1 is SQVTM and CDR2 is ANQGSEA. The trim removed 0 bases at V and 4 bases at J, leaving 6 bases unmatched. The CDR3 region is CSVEDVQGAVYGYTF. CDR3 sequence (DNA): TGCAGCGTTGAAGACGTACAGGGGGCGGTCTATGGCTACACCTTC.

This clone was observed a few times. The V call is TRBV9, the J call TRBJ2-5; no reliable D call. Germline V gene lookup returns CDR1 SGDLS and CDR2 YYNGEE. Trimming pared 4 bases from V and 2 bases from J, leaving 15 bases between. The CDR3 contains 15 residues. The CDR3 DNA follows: TGTGCCAGCAGCACCCAACTGGGCCGACAAGAGACCCAGTACTTC. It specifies CASSTQLGRQETQYF. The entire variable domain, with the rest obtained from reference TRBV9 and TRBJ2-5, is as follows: DSGVTQTPKHLITATGQRVTLRCSPRSGDLSVYWYQQSLDQGLQFLIQYYNGEERAKGNILERFSAQQFPDLHSELNLSSLELGDSALYFCASSTQLGRQETQYFGPGTRLLVL.